The source of this TCR beta chain is a study of blood T cell repertoires in COVID-19. At the level of the study: Acute and convalescent COVID-19 specimens originated in the United States, Italy and Spain. Sample material is recorded as cDNA or gDNA derived from T cells, B-cell-depleted T cells, or PBMCs.

Original handling: Nucleated cell number was recorded as an estimate derived from reference gene primer amplification. The repertoire was sequenced with immunoSEQ multiplex PCR; TCRdb's copy has only in-frame clones and lacks some. The V and J calls and clone size come from that table; D and trimming were worked out from the DNA. The table includes 170,000 or so clones, approximately 84% detected once. Per germline, CDR1 MNHEY and CDR2 SMNVEV (reference sequence). Trimming took 5 bases from V and 1 from J, leaving 11 bases between them. The CDR3 covers 14 residues. The chain links TRBV27 to TRBJ1-1; TRBD1 is a possible D gene (6 bases). The source of this sequence is a man between 18 and 29 years old with active or convalescent COVID-19. Sequencing was done on a sample of peripheral blood. This chain's CDR3 is CASSPTGRNTEAFF. The CDR3 DNA is TGTGCCAGCAGTCCGACAGGTCGGAACACTGAAGCTTTCTTT.